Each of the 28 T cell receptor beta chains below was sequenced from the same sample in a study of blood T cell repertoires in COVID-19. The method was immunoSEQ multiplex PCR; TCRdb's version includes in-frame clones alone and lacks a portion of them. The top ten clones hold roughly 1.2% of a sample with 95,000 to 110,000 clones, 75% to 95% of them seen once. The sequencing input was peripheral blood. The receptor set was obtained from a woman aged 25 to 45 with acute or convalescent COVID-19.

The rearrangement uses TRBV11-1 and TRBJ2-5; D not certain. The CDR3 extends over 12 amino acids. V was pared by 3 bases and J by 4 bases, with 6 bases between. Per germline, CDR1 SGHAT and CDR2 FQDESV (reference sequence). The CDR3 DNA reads TGTGCCAGCAGCTTGATCGGAGAGACCCAGTACTTC. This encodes CASSLIGETQYF.

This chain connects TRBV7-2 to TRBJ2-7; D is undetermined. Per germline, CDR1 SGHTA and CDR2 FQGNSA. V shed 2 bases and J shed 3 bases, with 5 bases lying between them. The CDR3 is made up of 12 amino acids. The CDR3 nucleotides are TGTGCCAGCAGCTTAACGGGCTACGAGCAGTACTTC. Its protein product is CASSLTGYEQYF.

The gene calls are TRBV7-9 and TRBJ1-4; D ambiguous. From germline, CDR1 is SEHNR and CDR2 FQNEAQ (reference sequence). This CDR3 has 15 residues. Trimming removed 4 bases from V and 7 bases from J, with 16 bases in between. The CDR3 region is CASSSSGDVIEKLFF. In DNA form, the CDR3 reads TGTGCCAGCAGCTCATCCGGGGATGTGATTGAAAAACTGTTTTTT.

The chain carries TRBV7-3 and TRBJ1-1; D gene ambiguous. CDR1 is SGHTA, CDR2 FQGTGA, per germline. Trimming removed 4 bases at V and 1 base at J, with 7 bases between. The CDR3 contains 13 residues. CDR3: CASSSGRNTEAFF. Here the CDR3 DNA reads TGTGCCAGCAGCTCAGGCAGGAACACTGAAGCTTTCTTT. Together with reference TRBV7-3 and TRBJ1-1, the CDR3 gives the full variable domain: GAGVSQTPSNKVTEKGKYVELRCDPISGHTALYWYRQSLGQGPEFLIYFQGTGAADDSGLPNDRFFAVRPEGSVSTLKIQRTERGDSAVYLCASSSGRNTEAFFGQGTRLTVV.

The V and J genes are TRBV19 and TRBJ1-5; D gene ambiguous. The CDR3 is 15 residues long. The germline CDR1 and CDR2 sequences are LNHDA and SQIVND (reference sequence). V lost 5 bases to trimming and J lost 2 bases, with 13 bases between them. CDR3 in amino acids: CASSPTPLGNQPQHF. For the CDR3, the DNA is TGTGCCAGTAGTCCCACACCGCTCGGCAATCAGCCCCAGCATTTT. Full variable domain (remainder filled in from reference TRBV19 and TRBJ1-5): DGGITQSPKYLFRKEGQNVTLSCEQNLNHDAMYWYRQDPGQGLRLIYYSQIVNDFQKGDIAEGYSVSREKKESFPLTVTSAQKNPTAFYLCASSPTPLGNQPQHFGDGTRLSIL.

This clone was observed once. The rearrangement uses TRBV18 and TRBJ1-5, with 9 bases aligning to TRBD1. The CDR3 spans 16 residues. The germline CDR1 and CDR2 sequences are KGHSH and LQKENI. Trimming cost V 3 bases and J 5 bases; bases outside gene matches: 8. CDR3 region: CASSPGQGSSDQPQHF. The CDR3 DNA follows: TGTGCCAGCTCACCCGGACAGGGGTCCTCCGATCAGCCCCAGCATTTT. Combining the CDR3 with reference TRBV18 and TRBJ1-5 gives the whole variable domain NAGVMQNPRHLVRRRGQEARLRCSPMKGHSHVYWYRQLPEEGLKFMVYLQKENIIDESGMPKERFSAEFPKEGPSILRIQQVVRGDSAAYFCASSPGQGSSDQPQHFGDGTRLSIL.

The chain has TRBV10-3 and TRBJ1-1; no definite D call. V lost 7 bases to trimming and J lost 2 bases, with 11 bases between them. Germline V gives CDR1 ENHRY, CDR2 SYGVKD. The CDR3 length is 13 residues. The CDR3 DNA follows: TGTGCCATCACCGGCGGAGGTAACACTGAAGCTTTCTTT. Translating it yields CAITGGGNTEAFF.

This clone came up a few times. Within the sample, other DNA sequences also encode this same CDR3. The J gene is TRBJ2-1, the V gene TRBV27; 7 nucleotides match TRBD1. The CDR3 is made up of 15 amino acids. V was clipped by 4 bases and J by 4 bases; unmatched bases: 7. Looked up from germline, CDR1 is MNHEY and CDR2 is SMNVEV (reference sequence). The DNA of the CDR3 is TGTGCCAGCAGTTCGACAGGGATCATGTACAATGAGCAGTTCTTC. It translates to CASSSTGIMYNEQFF.

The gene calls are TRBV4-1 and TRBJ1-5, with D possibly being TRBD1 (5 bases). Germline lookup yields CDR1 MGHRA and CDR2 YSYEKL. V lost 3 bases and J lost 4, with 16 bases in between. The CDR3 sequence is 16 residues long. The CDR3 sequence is CASSHVGRGGNQPQHF. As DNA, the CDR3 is TGCGCCAGCAGCCATGTGGGAAGGGGAGGTAATCAGCCCCAGCATTTT.

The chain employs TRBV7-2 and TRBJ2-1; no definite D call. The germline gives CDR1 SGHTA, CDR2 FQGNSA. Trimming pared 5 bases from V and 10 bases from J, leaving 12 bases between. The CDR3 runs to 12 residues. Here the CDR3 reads CASSPFRGEQFF. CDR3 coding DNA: TGTGCCAGCAGCCCGTTCCGAGGAGAGCAGTTCTTC.

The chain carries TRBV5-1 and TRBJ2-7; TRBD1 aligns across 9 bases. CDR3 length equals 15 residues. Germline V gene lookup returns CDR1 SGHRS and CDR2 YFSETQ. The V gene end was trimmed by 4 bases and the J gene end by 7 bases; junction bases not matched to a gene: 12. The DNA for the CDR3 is TGCGCCAGCAGCGGCACGGGACAGGGACCCTTGGAGCAGTACTTC. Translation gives CASSGTGQGPLEQYF.

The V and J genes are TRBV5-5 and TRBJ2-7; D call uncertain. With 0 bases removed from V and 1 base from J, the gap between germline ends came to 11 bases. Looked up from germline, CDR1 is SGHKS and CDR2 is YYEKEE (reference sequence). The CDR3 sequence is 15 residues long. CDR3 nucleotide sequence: TGTGCCAGCAGCTTGGACGCGTCAGGATCCTACGAGCAGTACTTC. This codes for CASSLDASGSYEQYF.

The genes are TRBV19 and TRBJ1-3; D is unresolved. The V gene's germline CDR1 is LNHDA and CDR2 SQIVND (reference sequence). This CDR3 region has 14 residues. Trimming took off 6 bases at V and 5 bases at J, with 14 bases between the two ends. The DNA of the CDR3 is TGTGCCAGTAGCAACAGTCGGTCCCGAAACACCATATATTTT. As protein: CASSNSRSRNTIYF.

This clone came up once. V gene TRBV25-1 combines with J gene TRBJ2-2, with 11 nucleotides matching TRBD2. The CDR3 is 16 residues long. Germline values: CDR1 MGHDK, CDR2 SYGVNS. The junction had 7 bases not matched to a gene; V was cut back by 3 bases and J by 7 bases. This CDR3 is CASSEASGRRSGELFF. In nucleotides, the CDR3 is TGTGCCAGCAGTGAGGCTAGCGGGAGGAGGAGCGGGGAGCTGTTTTTT.

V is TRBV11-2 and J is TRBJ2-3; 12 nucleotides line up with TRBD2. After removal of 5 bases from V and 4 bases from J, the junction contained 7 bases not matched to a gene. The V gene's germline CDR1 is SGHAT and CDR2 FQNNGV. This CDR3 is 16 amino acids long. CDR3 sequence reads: CASSVTSGGGADTQYF. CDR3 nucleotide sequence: TGTGCCAGCAGCGTGACTAGCGGGGGTGGGGCAGATACGCAGTATTTT.

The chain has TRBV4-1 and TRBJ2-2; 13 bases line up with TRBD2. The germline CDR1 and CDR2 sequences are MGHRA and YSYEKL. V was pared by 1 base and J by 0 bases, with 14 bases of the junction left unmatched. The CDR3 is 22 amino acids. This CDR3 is CASSQGLGIPTSGRTNTGELFF. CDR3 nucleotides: TGCGCCAGCAGCCAAGGTTTAGGCATCCCGACTAGCGGGAGGACGAACACCGGGGAGCTGTTTTTT.

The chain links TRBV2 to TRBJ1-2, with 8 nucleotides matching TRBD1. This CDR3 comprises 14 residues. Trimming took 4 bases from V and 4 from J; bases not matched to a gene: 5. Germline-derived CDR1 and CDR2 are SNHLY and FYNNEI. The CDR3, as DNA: TGTGCCAGCAGTGTTCAGGGGGCGAGCTATGGCTACACCTTC. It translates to CASSVQGASYGYTF.

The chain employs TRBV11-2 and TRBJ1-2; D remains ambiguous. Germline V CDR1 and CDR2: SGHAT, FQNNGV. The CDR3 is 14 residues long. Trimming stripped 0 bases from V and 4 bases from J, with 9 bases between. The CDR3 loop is CASSLEPLSYGYTF. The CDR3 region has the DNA TGTGCCAGCAGCTTAGAACCCCTTAGCTATGGCTACACCTTC.

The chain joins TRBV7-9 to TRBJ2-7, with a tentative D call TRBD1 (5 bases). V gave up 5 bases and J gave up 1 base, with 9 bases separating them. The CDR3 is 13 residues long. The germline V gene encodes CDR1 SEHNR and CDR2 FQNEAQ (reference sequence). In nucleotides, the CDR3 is TGTGCCAGCAGCCCGACAGATTCCTACGAGCAGTACTTC. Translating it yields CASSPTDSYEQYF.

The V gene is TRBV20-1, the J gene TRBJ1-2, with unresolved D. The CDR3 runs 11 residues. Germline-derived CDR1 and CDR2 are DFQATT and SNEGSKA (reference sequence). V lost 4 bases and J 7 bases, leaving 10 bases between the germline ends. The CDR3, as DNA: TGCAGTGCTAAAGGAGGACCTGGCTACACCTTC. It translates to CSAKGGPGYTF.

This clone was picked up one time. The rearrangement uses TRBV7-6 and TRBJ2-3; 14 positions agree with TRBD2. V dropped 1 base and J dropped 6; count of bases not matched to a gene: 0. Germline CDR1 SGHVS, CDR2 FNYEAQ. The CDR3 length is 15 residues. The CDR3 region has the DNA TGTGCCAGCAGCTTAGGGACTAGCGGGGGGGATACGCAGTATTTT. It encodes CASSLGTSGGDTQYF.

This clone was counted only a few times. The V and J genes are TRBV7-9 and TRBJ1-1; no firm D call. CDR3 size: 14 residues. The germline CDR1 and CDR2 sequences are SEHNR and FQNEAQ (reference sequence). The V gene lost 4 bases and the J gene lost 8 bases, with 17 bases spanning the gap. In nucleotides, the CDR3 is TGTGCCAGCAGCTGGACCCGGGAGGCGGGAGAAGCTTTCTTT. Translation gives CASSWTREAGEAFF.

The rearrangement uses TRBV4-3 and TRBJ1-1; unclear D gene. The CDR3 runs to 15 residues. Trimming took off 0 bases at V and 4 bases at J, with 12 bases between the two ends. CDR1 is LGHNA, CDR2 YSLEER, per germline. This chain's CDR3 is CASSQDYGGGTEAFF. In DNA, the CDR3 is TGCGCCAGCAGCCAAGATTATGGCGGCGGCACTGAAGCTTTCTTT.

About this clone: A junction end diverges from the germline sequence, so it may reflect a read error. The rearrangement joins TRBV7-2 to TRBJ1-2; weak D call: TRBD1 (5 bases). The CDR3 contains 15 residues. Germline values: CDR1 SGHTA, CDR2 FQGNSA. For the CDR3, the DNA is TGTGCCACCAGCCGGAGCAGGGAGGGTCACTATGGCTACACCTTC. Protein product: CATSRSREGHYGYTF.

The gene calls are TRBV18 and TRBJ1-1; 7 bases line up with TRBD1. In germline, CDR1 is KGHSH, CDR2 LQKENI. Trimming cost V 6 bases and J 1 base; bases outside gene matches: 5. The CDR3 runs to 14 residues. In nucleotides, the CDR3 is TGTGCCAGCTCCCCCGGACAGGCGAACACTGAAGCTTTCTTT. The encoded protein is CASSPGQANTEAFF. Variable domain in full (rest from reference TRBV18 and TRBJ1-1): NAGVMQNPRHLVRRRGQEARLRCSPMKGHSHVYWYRQLPEEGLKFMVYLQKENIIDESGMPKERFSAEFPKEGPSILRIQQVVRGDSAAYFCASSPGQANTEAFFGQGTRLTVV.

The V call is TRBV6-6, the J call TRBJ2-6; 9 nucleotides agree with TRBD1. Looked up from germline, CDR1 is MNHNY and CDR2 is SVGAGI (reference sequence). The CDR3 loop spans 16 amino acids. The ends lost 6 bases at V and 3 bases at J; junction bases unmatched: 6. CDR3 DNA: TGTGCCAGCAGCCACAGGGGGCGACGTGGGGCCAACGTCCTGACTTTC. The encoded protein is CASSHRGRRGANVLTF.

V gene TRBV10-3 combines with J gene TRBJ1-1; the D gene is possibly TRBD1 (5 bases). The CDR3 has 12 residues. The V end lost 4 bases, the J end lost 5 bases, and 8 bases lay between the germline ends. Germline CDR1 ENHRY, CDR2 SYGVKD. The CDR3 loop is CAISVGGTEAFF. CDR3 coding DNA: TGTGCCATCAGTGTTGGGGGGACTGAAGCTTTCTTT.

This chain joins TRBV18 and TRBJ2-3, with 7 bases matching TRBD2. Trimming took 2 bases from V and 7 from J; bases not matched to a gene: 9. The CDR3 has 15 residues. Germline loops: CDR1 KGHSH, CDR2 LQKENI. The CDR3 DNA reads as TGTGCCAGCTCACCAAGGCTAGCGGAGGGTAATACGCAGTATTTT. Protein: CASSPRLAEGNTQYF.